Listed below are T cell receptor beta chains from one sample, sequenced in a study of response to subunit inactivated influenza vaccine. MiXCR was run by TCRdb on the RT-PCR reads, yielding one entry per CDR3 protein. The data show around 850,000 distinct CDR3 sequences, with less than 20% seen just once and about a tenth held by the top ten. Specimen: PBMCs from blood, collected 5 days after vaccination. These receptors were collected from a man in his fifties or sixties who received an inactivated influenza vaccine. The CDR3 runs from the conserved cysteine through the conserved F or W. D genes are given only for firm matches. Some rows mark clone size as missing; the rest say once, few, many or name a class of expanded clone.

d_gene	j_gene	v_gene	abundance	CDR3aa	CDR3nt
NA	TRBJ2-7	TRBV20-1	many	CSAPDRYEQYF	TGCAGTGCCCCAGATCGCTACGAGCAGTACTTC
TRBD2	TRBJ2-7	TRBV12-3/TRBV12-4	few	CASSAGAGGFYEQYF	TGTGCCAGCAGTGCCGGGGCGGGGGGTTTCTACGAGCAGTACTTC
NA	TRBJ2-5	TRBV7-2	few	CASSRRYLQETQYF	TGTGCCAGCAGCCGAAGGTACCTCCAAGAGACCCAGTACTTC
TRBD1	TRBJ1-5	TRBV20-1	NA	CSARGTGRPQHF	TGCAGTGCTAGAGGGACAGGGCGGCCCCAGCATTTT
TRBD1	TRBJ2-3	TRBV7-9	few	CASSSGTGVTDTQYF	TGTGCCAGCAGCTCGGGGACAGGCGTCACAGATACGCAGTATTTT
NA	TRBJ2-7	TRBV2	few	CASSDYTSRDEQYF	TGTGCCAGCAGTGATTACACGAGCCGCGACGAGCAGTACTTC
NA	TRBJ2-7	TRBV20-1	NA	CSARDKLGDEQYF	TGCAGTGCTAGAGATAAATTAGGGGACGAGCAGTACTTC
NA	TRBJ1-6	TRBV10-2	once	CASSENVNSPLHF	TGCGCCAGCAGTGAGAATGTAAATTCACCCCTCCACTTT
NA	TRBJ1-3	TRBV6-5	few	CASSYIGRNRNTIYF	TGTGCCAGCAGTTACATCGGCAGGAATCGAAACACCATATATTTT
TRBD1	TRBJ2-7	TRBV7-6	once	CASSSYRGTYEQYF	TGTGCCAGCAGCTCATACAGGGGTACCTACGAGCAGTACTTC
NA	TRBJ1-2	TRBV5-1	NA	CASSLGTWEGYGYTF	TGCGCCAGCAGCTTGGGAACCTGGGAGGGCTATGGCTACACCTTC
TRBD2	TRBJ2-5	TRBV5-1	many	CASSTGTVAGETQYF	TGCGCCAGCAGCACCGGGACTGTAGCGGGGGAGACCCAGTACTTC
NA	TRBJ2-7	TRBV3-1	NA	CASSHTGPNEQYF	TGTGCCAGCAGCCATACAGGGCCCAACGAGCAGTACTTC
NA	TRBJ1-4	TRBV4-3	few	CASSQVGEKLFF	TGCGCCAGCAGCCAAGTGGGTGAAAAACTGTTTTTT
TRBD2	TRBJ2-7	TRBV7-2	NA	CASSLVSPGRYEQYF	TGTGCCAGCAGCTTAGTTTCCCCCGGGAGGTACGAGCAGTACTTC
TRBD1	TRBJ2-3	TRBV12-3/TRBV12-4	once	CASSLGGQGNADTQYF	TGTGCCAGCAGTTTAGGTGGACAGGGGAATGCAGATACGCAGTATTTT
TRBD2	TRBJ2-2	TRBV20-1	NA	CSARDRGRVSTGELFF	TGCAGTGCTAGAGATCGCGGGAGAGTTAGCACCGGGGAGCTGTTTTTT
NA	TRBJ2-1	TRBV19	few	CASNGWDGEQFF	TGTGCCAGTAATGGGTGGGACGGTGAGCAGTTCTTC
NA	TRBJ1-2	TRBV12-3/TRBV12-4	many	CASSSSYGYTF	TGTGCCAGCAGTTCCTCCTATGGCTACACCTTC
NA	TRBJ2-7	TRBV4-1	NA	CASSQLLTVDSSYEQYF	TGCGCCAGCAGCCAACTTTTGACAGTTGATAGCTCCTACGAGCAGTACTTC
NA	TRBJ1-1	TRBV5-1	NA	CASSGLGPLNTEAFF	TGCGCCAGCAGCGGACTGGGACCGCTGAACACTGAAGCTTTCTTT
NA	TRBJ1-1	TRBV6-5	NA	CASSYWGRNTEAFF	TGTGCCAGCAGTTACTGGGGTAGGAACACTGAAGCTTTCTTT
NA	TRBJ2-7	TRBV24-1	NA	CATSDLRRRMSYEQYF	TGTGCCACCAGTGATTTGCGTCGGAGAATGTCCTACGAGCAGTACTTC
TRBD2	TRBJ2-1	TRBV6-2/TRBV6-3	many	CASSYQTGLAGGPSSYNEQFF	TGTGCCAGCAGTTACCAAACGGGACTAGCGGGAGGGCCGAGCTCCTACAATGAGCAGTTCTTC
TRBD1	TRBJ2-2	TRBV6-1	NA	CASSAGGSGELFF	TGTGCCAGCAGTGCAGGGGGATCCGGGGAGCTGTTTTTT
TRBD2	TRBJ2-3	TRBV6-1	NA	CASSKLLAGASDTQYF	TGTGCCAGCAGTAAACTACTAGCGGGAGCATCAGATACGCAGTATTTT
TRBD2	TRBJ2-7	TRBV28	few	CASRATSGSYEQYF	TGTGCCAGCAGGGCTACTAGCGGGAGCTACGAGCAGTACTTC
NA	TRBJ1-1	TRBV10-3	NA	CATVSGGGTEAFF	TGTGCCACCGTATCTGGGGGGGGCACTGAAGCTTTCTTT
TRBD2	TRBJ2-3	TRBV20-1	NA	CSARDLYRDYTDTQYF	TGCAGTGCTAGAGACCTCTATCGGGACTATACAGATACGCAGTATTTT
NA	TRBJ1-1	TRBV6-1	few	CASSGNLWGTEAFF	TGTGCCAGCAGTGGAAATCTCTGGGGCACTGAAGCTTTCTTT
NA	TRBJ2-1	TRBV6-2/TRBV6-3	NA	CASSYRRNEQFF	TGTGCCAGCAGTTACAGGCGGAATGAGCAGTTCTTC
NA	TRBJ1-5	TRBV20-1	NA	CSARDISGPGIYSNQPQHF	TGCAGTGCTAGAGATATATCTGGCCCGGGAATATATAGCAATCAGCCCCAGCATTTT
NA	TRBJ2-5	TRBV12-3/TRBV12-4	many	CASSLDGGQETQYF	TGTGCCAGCAGTTTAGATGGAGGGCAAGAGACCCAGTACTTC
TRBD1	TRBJ1-4	TRBV7-2	NA	CASSIRGGTGAGELFF	TGTGCCAGCAGCATCCGGGGTGGGACAGGAGCTGGGGAACTGTTTTTT
TRBD2	TRBJ2-7	TRBV5-1	many	CASSSSGGSYEQYF	TGCGCCAGCAGCTCCTCGGGAGGGTCCTACGAGCAGTACTTC
NA	TRBJ2-1	TRBV20-1	NA	CSAREEGGYYNEQFF	TGCAGTGCTAGAGAGGAAGGCGGGTACTACAATGAGCAGTTCTTC
NA	TRBJ2-7	TRBV6-5	NA	CASSYRTGRTYEQYF	TGTGCCAGCAGTTACCGAACGGGGCGGACCTACGAGCAGTACTTC
NA	TRBJ2-1	TRBV2	NA	CASTLGRGQGPYNEQFF	TGTGCCAGCACGCTAGGACGTGGGCAGGGACCGTACAATGAGCAGTTCTTC
NA	TRBJ2-3	TRBV20-1	many	CSARVADTQYF	TGCAGTGCTAGAGTAGCAGATACGCAGTATTTT
NA	TRBJ2-5	TRBV12-3/TRBV12-4	NA	CASSLALGSQETQYF	TGTGCCAGCAGTTTAGCCTTAGGGTCTCAAGAGACCCAGTACTTC
TRBD1	TRBJ2-5	TRBV12-3/TRBV12-4	few	CASGPITGGEFWETQYF	TGTGCCAGCGGCCCTATTACAGGGGGCGAGTTTTGGGAGACCCAGTACTTC
NA	TRBJ2-6	TRBV7-8	NA	CASSQSVVSGANVLTF	TGTGCCAGCAGCCAGAGCGTGGTCTCTGGGGCCAACGTCCTGACTTTC
NA	TRBJ2-2	TRBV24-1	many	CAPPRVQHLRVTGELFF	TGTGCCCCACCGAGGGTGCAGCACCTCAGGGTCACCGGGGAGCTGTTTTTT
NA	TRBJ1-5	TRBV28	few	CASSSSTQHF	TGTGCCAGCAGTTCCAGCACCCAGCATTTT
NA	TRBJ2-1	TRBV10-1	NA	CASPRRAYNEQFF	TGCGCCAGCCCACGACGAGCCTACAATGAGCAGTTCTTC
TRBD1	TRBJ1-1	TRBV20-1	few	CSARGGRGIEAFF	TGCAGTGCCAGAGGGGGCCGGGGAATTGAAGCTTTCTTT
TRBD1	TRBJ1-6	TRBV12-3/TRBV12-4	NA	CASSHGGQYNSPLHF	TGTGCCAGCAGCCATGGGGGACAGTATAATTCACCCCTCCACTTT
NA	TRBJ2-5	TRBV11-2	many	CASSDSRGSQETQYF	TGTGCCAGCAGCGACTCTAGGGGGAGCCAAGAGACCCAGTACTTC
TRBD2	TRBJ2-7	TRBV2	NA	CASSELAGGGYEQYF	TGTGCCAGCAGTGAACTAGCGGGAGGAGGATACGAGCAGTACTTC